The next 5 T cell receptor beta chains were all read from a single sample in a study of STAT3 mutations in large granular lymphocyte leukemia. Only in-frame clones appear in the TCRdb table, and some are missing; sequencing was by immunoSEQ multiplex PCR. The sample has about 12,000 clones, roughly 85% seen once. Their specific antigens are unknown. Study results and caveats: Every T-LGLL patient had at least one immunodominant TCRbeta clonotype.

Sequencing was performed on PBMCs. These TCRs come from a human donor with T large granular lymphocyte leukemia. Some clones in this sample may be carry-over from other donors' samples.

This sequence joins TRBV18 and TRBJ2-1, with 7 bases that match TRBD2. Germline CDR1 is KGHSH and CDR2 is LQKENI. CDR3 size: 15 residues. After removal of 1 base from V and 6 bases from J, the junction contained 6 bases not matched to a gene. In DNA, the CDR3 is TGTGCCAGCTCACCACTGCGGGAGCACGTCAATGAGCAGTTCTTC. Protein: CASSPLREHVNEQFF.

The CDR3 protein is CASSLGGSEQYF. For the CDR3, the DNA is TGTGCCAGCAGCTTAGGGGGAAGCGAGCAGTACTTC. V is TRBV7-6 and J is TRBJ2-7; D is ambiguous. The CDR3 is made up of 12 amino acids. Germline lookup yields CDR1 SGHVS and CDR2 FNYEAQ. The V and J ends lost 1 base and 6 bases respectively, with 7 bases between them.

This clone appeared once. The genes are TRBV10-1 and TRBJ2-5, with D perhaps TRBD1 (5 bases). CDR1 WNHNN and CDR2 SYGVQD come from the germline V gene (reference sequence). The CDR3 contains 16 residues. V was clipped by 2 bases and J by 1 base, with 14 bases between them. The CDR3 DNA reads TGCGCCAGCAGTGAGAATATCGGGCAGGGCCAAGAGACCCAGTACTTC. Amino acid sequence: CASSENIGQGQETQYF.

This sequence joins TRBV19 and TRBJ2-3, with 8 bases aligning to TRBD1. The CDR3 is made up of 14 amino acids. Trimming at V came to 7 bases and at J to 5 bases, leaving 8 bases not matched to a gene. Germline V gives CDR1 LNHDA, CDR2 SQIVND (reference sequence). The CDR3 spells CASTPRDRRDTQYF. The CDR3 nucleotides are TGTGCCAGTACCCCGCGGGACAGGCGAGATACGCAGTATTTT.

This chain links TRBV28 with TRBJ1-2; weak D call: TRBD1 (6 bases). This CDR3 is built from 13 residues. Per the germline V gene, CDR1 is MDHEN and CDR2 is SYDVKM. The V end lost 2 bases, the J end lost 7 bases, and 11 bases lay between the germline ends. The CDR3 DNA reads TGTGCCAGCAGTTTAGGGCAGGGGATTGGCTACACCTTC. Translating gives CASSLGQGIGYTF.